The clone carrying this T cell receptor (beta chain) occurred once. Its target is unknown. The record originates from a study of PD-1 blockade in classical Hodgkin lymphoma. Turning to the study itself: Intravenous infusions of nivolumab 3 mg/kg reached patients every 2 weeks. General study points: Sources of repertoire differences remain undefined, possibly disease activity or prior therapy.

The method was immunoSEQ multiplex PCR; TCRdb's version includes in-frame clones alone and lacks a portion of them. In the table there are some 96,000 clones, more than 80% of which are singletons. The CDR3 has 15 amino acids. Germline V gives CDR1 SGHAT, CDR2 FQDESV (reference sequence). Trimming pared 5 bases from V and 3 bases from J, leaving 17 bases between. Relapse after autologous stem cell transplantation occurred in every patient, and brentuximab vedotin exposure varied. The sample was peripheral blood mononuclear cells (PBMCs), taken before the second cycle of nivolumab. The chain carries TRBV11-1 and TRBJ2-7; D might be TRBD2 (6 bases). The TCR comes from a human donor with classical Hodgkin lymphoma. The DNA for the CDR3 is TGTGCCAGCAGCCCGGCCCAGGGAGGTAACTACGAGCAGTACTTC. Its translation is CASSPAQGGNYEQYF.